What follows is one T cell receptor (beta chain) and its context. The target antigen is unknown. The CDR3 spans 14 residues. V lost 1 base to trimming and J lost 3 bases, with 10 bases between them. CDR1 and CDR2 from the germline V gene are SGHRS and YFSETQ. After constant-region reverse-primer amplification, full-length variable regions underwent semi-nested PCR with Nested Universal Primer A. Each CDR3 protein is one row after TCRdb ran MiXCR on the 5' RACE reads. The profile shows 12,000 or so distinct CDR3 sequences, just over 50% of them singletons. General study findings and limits: Tumor Treg TCRs overlapped most with tumor naive CD4+ cells.

Tregs were sorted as CD4+CD25+CD127-/low cells. The TCR was taken from a female donor with breast cancer. The sample comprised tumor-infiltrating Tregs sorted from the breast tumor. This chain links TRBV5-1 with TRBJ1-1; D may be TRBD1 (5 bases). CDR3 protein: CASSLSGSDTEAFF. The CDR3 DNA follows: TGCGCCAGCAGCTTGTCAGGGTCGGACACTGAAGCTTTCTTT.